Reported below is one TCR beta chain. This clonotype was observed at least ten times. Its antigen remains unidentified. No much larger clone exists at a distance of one base, and base qualities are not known. This specimen comes from a study of regulatory T cells in long-lasting Graves disease listed by TCRdb under 2021. Looking at the study overall: Patients with newly diagnosed Graves' disease had been on antithyroid drugs for under 3 months. A total of around 35 samples underwent TCR sequencing: around 13 from persistent and around 20 from newly diagnosed Graves' disease patients. Patients with persistent Graves' disease were compared with patients with newly diagnosed Graves' disease using TCR sequencing and RNA sequencing of peripheral blood. The study was conducted in China and was registered as a clinical trial. Summary of the overall study and its limitations: The authors noted that the small sample size was a limitation that may lower accuracy. Patients with persistent disease shared more public clonotypes (around 2,500) than newly diagnosed patients did (nearly 1,000). Sequencing and analysis were limited to the TCR beta chain. Compared with newly diagnosed patients, persistent Graves' disease patients had lower TCR Shannon entropy and fewer highly expanded clones, which suggests clonal expansion. Because the primary lesion, thyroid tissue, could not be accessed, the study looked at peripheral blood alone. Persistent disease showed preferential use of TRBV28, TRBJ1-2 and TRBJ2-5, whereas newly diagnosed disease favored TRBV20-1 and TRBJ2-1.

The sample's time point label is to be understood as: newly diagnosed GD, antithyroid drugs for less than 3 months. RNA was extracted from PBMCs in TRIzol for both TCR sequencing and RNA sequencing. Graves' disease was diagnosed according to American Thyroid Association guidelines. Patients for the study were recruited at an endocrinology department in Xi'an, China. Each patient gave around 9 milliliters of peripheral blood, collected in an EDTA anticoagulant tube. Ficoll Paque Plus density gradient separation was used to isolate PBMCs, and no additional T cell sorting was done. An Agilent 2100 Bioanalyzer and agarose gel were used to assess RNA quality, and a NanoDrop 2000 was used to measure RNA concentration. The junction carries 20 bases between V and J, which are trimmed by 3 bases and 0 bases respectively. Sequences GTSNPN (CDR1) and SVGIG (CDR2) are obtained from the germline V gene (reference sequence). From the cysteine through the phenylalanine, the CDR3 covers 17 amino acids. The sequence is cut down to CDR3 DNA, 51 bases in frame from base 1.

The library was generated by multiplex PCR. The sample was run on an Illumina HiSeq 4000. CDR3 regions were amplified by Arm-PCR with iRepertoire HTBI primers to construct TCR beta libraries. Before sequencing, the PCR products underwent gel purification. Processing in the source paper ran as follows. Gene usage analysis of CDR3 amino acid clonotypes used the 62 TRBV and some 13 TRBJ segments found across samples. Filtered high-quality paired reads were merged into contigs using COPE and FqMerger. BLAST was used to align contigs to IMGT TRBV, TRBD and TRBJ reference genes, and CDR3 was defined according to IMGT. Any clonotype with a frequency above 0.1% was counted as a highly expanded clone. Shannon entropy served as the measure of repertoire diversity, while the Gini coefficient captured V-J evenness. Clonotypes shared by more than one individual were considered public. The public sequencing data were trimmed at Q25 with fastp and processed into clonotypes with MiXCR by TCRdb, which kept only in-frame beta chains. Under each unique CDR3 protein, matching rows form one entry showing the most common genes and DNA. These V and J calls are TCRdb output, not the study's own analysis. The sample records about 560,000 distinct CDR3 sequences, about 15% of which are singletons. The top ten clonotypes cover approximately 12% of the sample.

A further study also used this sample, focusing on T cells in Graves' hyperthyroidism and ophthalmopathy. As the second publication notes: Stable Graves' hyperthyroidism was defined as no progression to ophthalmopathy during 18 months of follow-up. Hyperthyroidism patients were aged 18 to 65 years and newly diagnosed, with disease duration of less than 2 months. Exclusion was applied to patients with uncontrolled infections, other autoimmune diseases, pregnancy or lactation. Diagnoses were based on clinical symptoms, serum thyroxine and TRAb, thyroid ultrasound and orbital computed tomography. A first-round RT-PCR of the TCR CDR3 used the HTBI primer set with the Qiagen OneStep RT-PCR kit. Most expanded thyroid clonotypes (frequency above 0.001) were also detected in blood, a finding suggesting that blood repertoires may reflect thyroid immune responses. In cross-validation, a model built on a 13 V-J signature told ophthalmopathy apart from stable hyperthyroidism with 85% to 90% sensitivity and approximately 81% specificity, and in testing the same model reached 80%/75%. In validation, progression to ophthalmopathy was predicted by the model with about 70% sensitivity and 72.22% specificity, a median of approximately 7.1 months before onset. To identify distinguishing TCR V-J signatures, a discovery cohort of some 100 patients was used, comprising some 45 with Graves' ophthalmopathy and 57 with stable Graves' hyperthyroidism. Prospective prediction of ophthalmopathy was tested in an independent validation cohort of fewer than 20 hyperthyroidism patients and 15 to 17 patients who later progressed to ophthalmopathy. The 100 discovery patients were divided at random into training and test sets in a 7:3 ratio. Thyroid tissue and blood T-cell repertoires from six Graves' hyperthyroidism patients were also compared in the study. After sampling, hyperthyroidism patients received methimazole starting at 30 mg daily, and ophthalmopathy patients received high-dose intravenous methylprednisolone. Libraries were constructed in a second round of multiplex PCR, after which size selection and purification were carried out. Libraries were sequenced paired-end with 100 bp reads on an Illumina HiSeq2000. SOAPnuke was used to process the raw data, removing reads that contained adapters or uncalled bases, had a mean Phred below 15, or lacked an exact match to the constant primer or identifier. COPE v1.2.5 was used to merge high-quality paired reads, and clonotypes were defined as unique nucleotide sequences. MiTCR v1.1 was used to align the clonotypes against IMGT TRBV, TRBD and TRBJ reference segments. Analysis was restricted to V-J combinations with a frequency above 0.0001, which covered just over 98% of repertoires. A TCS score was defined as the ratio between F50 (clonal expansion) and ExV (chaos), using BLOSUM62-based TCRdist between CDR3 peptides within each V-J. Welch's t-statistics and random forest reduced approximately 520 V-J features to around 14, which were used in a naive Bayes classifier (R e1071). Sample size was not statistically predetermined, and blinding of investigators to group allocation was not performed. The paper describes TCR Vbeta CDR3 sequencing of fewer than 150 peripheral blood samples, made up of fewer than 50 ophthalmopathy patients, around 78 hyperthyroidism patients and 17 progressor patients.

The V and J segments used are TRBV30 and TRBJ1-2; the D gene is perhaps TRBD1, on 5 matching bases. This clonotype was sampled from a man aged 18 to 30 with Graves disease. Donor details come from another sample of the same person, matched by shared clones. The sample here was peripheral blood mononuclear cells (PBMCs), taken at new diagnosis, from a patient treated with antithyroid drugs. CDR3 region: CAWRERQSKSANYGYTF. The DNA is TGTGCCTGGAGAGAGAGACAGTCTAAGTCCGCTAACTATGGCTACACCTTC.